Listed here are 25 T cell receptor beta chains from one sample, sequenced in a study of T-cell memory formation after mild COVID-19. TCRdb processed the 5' RACE reads anew with MiXCR; each CDR3 protein has one entry. The sample lists 380,000 or so distinct CDR3 sequences, around 15% occurring once. Sequencing input: PBMCs or a T cell subset sorted from them (not recorded which). The receptors originated from a man aged 18 to 29 who had mild COVID-19 (a few samples of this study predate the infection). Cell type and time point are not known.

This clonotype was detected a few times. V is TRBV6-5 and J is TRBJ1-2, with no clear D. The CDR3 consists of 14 residues. The germline V and J ends were trimmed by 6 bases and 4 bases, with 15 bases remaining between them. Germline lookup yields CDR1 MNHEY and CDR2 SVGAGI. The CDR3 DNA is TGTGCCAGCAGCAGTGGTCGGGTGGGCTATGGCTACACCTTC. This encodes CASSSGRVGYGYTF.

This clonotype has ten or more counts. The chain links TRBV7-2 to TRBJ2-3; D may correspond to TRBD1 or TRBD2 (6 bases each). Germline V lookup: CDR1 SGHTA, CDR2 FQGNSA. The CDR3 spans 16 residues. The V end lost 1 base, the J end lost 6 bases, and 17 bases lay between the germline ends. The CDR3 is CASSLVRALGGDTQYF. CDR3 nucleotide sequence: TGTGCCAGCAGCTTAGTAAGGGCGCTAGGGGGGGATACGCAGTATTTT.

This clonotype appeared a few times. This chain links TRBV20-1 with TRBJ2-3, with 11 bases matching TRBD2. The CDR3 contains 14 residues. J lost 4 bases, V lost 1 base, and 1 base had no gene match. Germline lookup yields CDR1 DFQATT and CDR2 SNEGSKA (reference sequence). DNA for the CDR3: TGCAGTGCTAGAGTTAGCGGGGGGGCAGATACGCAGTATTTT. Translation: CSARVSGGADTQYF.

This clonotype turned up a few times. The V gene is TRBV5-4, the J gene TRBJ1-5; no clear D. Looked up from germline, CDR1 is SGHNT and CDR2 is YYREEE (reference sequence). This CDR3 comprises 14 residues. V was trimmed by 3 bases and J by 1 base, leaving 8 bases between them. The CDR3 region has the DNA TGTGCCAGCAGCTCCAAGGAGAGCAATCAGCCCCAGCATTTT. Translation: CASSSKESNQPQHF.

V and J are TRBV19 and TRBJ1-1; a possible D gene is TRBD1 (6 bases). V was shortened by 8 bases and J by 8 bases, with 21 bases between the two germline ends. The CDR3 has 14 amino acids. The germline V gene has CDR1 LNHDA and CDR2 SQIVND (reference sequence). The CDR3 is CASQNPGGLGEAFF. The CDR3 DNA reads as TGTGCCAGTCAGAATCCTGGGGGCCTCGGGGAAGCTTTCTTT.

As for this clonotype: One end of the junction varies from germline; a read error may be responsible. V is TRBV7-9 and J is TRBJ2-3, with 13 bases lining up with TRBD2. Germline V CDR1 and CDR2: SEHNR, FQNEAQ (reference sequence). The CDR3 extends over 18 amino acids. The CDR3 here is CASSPRTSGGRGTGTQYF. CDR3 nucleotide sequence: TGTGCCAGCAGCCCCCGGACTAGCGGGGGCCGGGGCACAGGTACGCAGTATTTT.

This clonotype was counted between two and nine times. The chain combines TRBV7-3 with TRBJ2-1; weak D call: TRBD1 (8 bases). CDR1 and CDR2 (germline): SGHTA, FQGTGA. The V gene lost 3 bases and the J gene lost 10 bases, with 19 bases spanning the gap. This CDR3 comprises 15 residues. The CDR3 DNA follows: TGTGCCAGCAGCTTCGGGAGGACAGGGTTTTCCGAGCAGTTCTTC. Translation: CASSFGRTGFSEQFF.

The chain carries TRBV24-1 and TRBJ2-1; 7 bases align to TRBD2. The germline V gene encodes CDR1 KGHDR and CDR2 SFDVKD. CDR3 length: 13 residues. V shed 6 bases and J 7 bases; nucleotides not matched to a gene: 5. CDR3 region: CATSSWGGNEQFF. The CDR3 region has the DNA TGTGCCACCAGTTCCTGGGGGGGGAATGAGCAGTTCTTC.

This chain uses TRBV4-3 with TRBJ1-4; 12 bases are shared with TRBD1. The germline V gene encodes CDR1 LGHNA and CDR2 YSLEER. The CDR3 has 17 residues. V shed 1 base and J 4 bases; nucleotides not matched to a gene: 4. The DNA of the CDR3 is TGCGCCAGCAGCCAAGTGGGGACAGGGGGCTATAATGAAAAACTGTTTTTT. Protein: CASSQVGTGGYNEKLFF.

The V call is TRBV12-3 or TRBV12-4, the J call TRBJ2-1, with 10 bases matching TRBD2. Trimming removed 6 bases from V and 8 bases from J; junction bases left unmatched: 10. The CDR3 runs 15 residues. Written as DNA, the CDR3 is TGTGCCAGCAGCTATGGGACTAGCGTTAGAGATGAGCAGTTCTTC. It specifies CASSYGTSVRDEQFF.

This chain connects TRBV7-9 to TRBJ2-2, with D unclear. V lost 3 bases, J lost 9 bases, and 5 bases lay in between. The CDR3 sequence is 11 residues long. The V gene's germline CDR1 is SEHNR and CDR2 FQNEAQ (reference sequence). CDR3 nucleotides: TGTGCCAGCAGCTTTTTTAGGGAGCTGTTTTTT. The encoded protein is CASSFFRELFF.

The chain joins TRBV10-3 to TRBJ2-1; 7 nucleotides line up with TRBD1. Trimming removed 6 bases from V and 6 bases from J; junction bases left unmatched: 2. CDR3 length equals 12 residues. From germline, CDR1 is ENHRY and CDR2 SYGVKD. Here the CDR3 reads CAISWDSNEQFF. The CDR3, as DNA: TGTGCCATCAGCTGGGACAGCAATGAGCAGTTCTTC.

The CDR3 sequence: CASSFDRFEAFF. Here the CDR3 DNA reads TGTGCCAGCAGCTTCGACAGATTTGAAGCTTTCTTT. The chain employs TRBV7-8 and TRBJ1-1; possible D gene TRBD1, 5 bases. Per germline, CDR1 SGHVS and CDR2 FQNEAQ. CDR3 length equals 12 residues. Trimming pared 3 bases from V and 7 bases from J, leaving 9 bases between. Using reference TRBV7-8 and TRBJ1-1 for the parts outside the CDR3, the full variable domain is GAGVSQSPRYKVAKRGQDVALRCDPISGHVSLFWYQQALGQGPEFLTYFQNEAQLDKSGLPSDRFFAERPEGSVSTLKIQRTQQEDSAVYLCASSFDRFEAFFGQGTRLTVV.

The table lists this clonotype with a few counts. This chain connects TRBV6-5 to TRBJ2-7; 10 bases match TRBD1. V lost 2 bases to trimming and J lost 2 bases; unmatched junction nucleotides: 6. The germline CDR1 and CDR2 sequences are MNHEY and SVGAGI. This CDR3 is 16 amino acids long. CDR3 sequence reads: CASSYRGTGATYEQYF. CDR3 coding DNA: TGTGCCAGCAGTTACCGGGGGACAGGGGCCACCTACGAGCAGTACTTC.

This chain links TRBV5-1 with TRBJ2-7; the D gene is possibly TRBD2 (5 bases). The CDR3 loop spans 16 amino acids. Germline CDR1 and CDR2: SGHRS and YFSETQ. V was shortened by 0 bases and J by 4 bases, with 17 bases between the two germline ends. This chain's CDR3 is CASSLGLKPEDYEQYF. The CDR3 bases are TGCGCCAGCAGCTTGGGTCTGAAGCCGGAGGATTACGAGCAGTACTTC.

Written as DNA, the CDR3 is TGTGCCAGCACGGACCGGAACACTGAAGCTTTCTTT. Amino acid sequence: CASTDRNTEAFF. The chain couples TRBV6-5 to TRBJ1-1; D not certain. The CDR3 loop spans 12 amino acids. Per germline, CDR1 MNHEY and CDR2 SVGAGI. V gave up 7 bases and J gave up 1 base, with 7 bases separating them.

This clonotype was seen only a few times. The chain links TRBV27 to TRBJ2-3; D not certain. Germline CDR1 MNHEY, CDR2 SMNVEV (reference sequence). The CDR3 extends over 15 amino acids. The CDR3 reads CASCPLSDVPDTQYF. The CDR3 DNA sequence: TGTGCGAGCTGCCCCCTCTCGGACGTGCCAGATACGCAGTATTTT.

V is TRBV3-1 and J is TRBJ2-3, with 9 positions matching TRBD2. Losses at the gene ends were 0 bases for V and 1 base for J; bases not matched to a gene: 5. This CDR3 is 17 amino acids long. Germline V CDR1 and CDR2: LGHDT, YNNKEL (reference sequence). The CDR3 sequence is CASSQDLRGGGTDTQYF. The CDR3, as DNA: TGTGCCAGCAGCCAAGATCTTCGCGGGGGGGGCACAGATACGCAGTATTTT.

This chain connects TRBV5-7 to TRBJ1-1; D uncertain. TRBV5-7 belongs to the ORF category, with a function that is uncertain. The CDR3 is 16 amino acids. V gave up 2 bases and J gave up 1 base, with 15 bases separating them. The CDR3 region is CASSFLVSKGNTEAFF. DNA of the CDR3: TGTGCCAGCAGCTTCTTAGTCTCTAAGGGGAACACTGAAGCTTTCTTT.

This chain links TRBV7-2 with TRBJ1-3; the D is unclear. V lost 5 bases to trimming and J lost 4 bases, with 6 bases between them. CDR1 and CDR2 (germline): SGHTA, FQGNSA. The CDR3 is made up of 12 amino acids. The DNA of the CDR3 is TGTGCCAGCAGCCAAGACGGAAACACCATATATTTT. Translation: CASSQDGNTIYF.

This chain uses TRBV7-2 with TRBJ2-3; no clear D. CDR3 length equals 14 residues. The ends were cut back, 4 bases at V and 11 bases at J, with 19 bases in the middle. The germline CDR1 and CDR2 sequences are SGHTA and FQGNSA. CDR3 bases: TGTGCCAGCAGCTCCCAGTACTCCTCTCGGTGGCAGTATTTT. Translating gives CASSSQYSSRWQYF.

The genes are TRBV27 and TRBJ2-7, with TRBD1 matching over 9 bases. The V and J ends lost 2 bases and 7 bases, in that order; junction bases with no gene match: 9. The CDR3 totals 15 residues. CDR1 is MNHEY, CDR2 SMNVEV, per germline (reference sequence). CDR3 sequence: CASSLGGTGTGEQYF. The CDR3 region has the DNA TGTGCCAGCAGTTTAGGTGGGACAGGGACAGGGGAGCAGTACTTC.

The sample holds a few counts of this clonotype. This chain joins TRBV7-2 and TRBJ2-5; D is perhaps TRBD2 (6 bases). CDR1 SGHTA and CDR2 FQGNSA come from the germline V gene. The germline V and J ends were trimmed by 5 bases and 7 bases, with 14 bases remaining between them. The CDR3 extends over 13 amino acids. In DNA, the CDR3 is TGTGCCAGCAGCCAGCCTTCGGGAGTGACCCAGTACTTC. Translation gives CASSQPSGVTQYF.

This clonotype was recorded a few times. The V and J genes are TRBV29-1 and TRBJ2-3; D not certain. Germline V gene data show CDR1 as SQVTM and CDR2 as ANQGSEA. CDR3 size: 13 residues. Trimming took off 4 bases at V and 4 bases at J, with 12 bases between the two ends. The CDR3 nucleotides are TGCAGCGTTGTTGGCCGGTACTCAGATACGCAGTATTTT. This sequence encodes CSVVGRYSDTQYF.

This clonotype occurred a few times. The CDR3 is CSAPVPRGYGYTF. DNA for the CDR3: TGCAGTGCACCGGTCCCCCGAGGCTATGGCTACACCTTC. This chain connects TRBV20-1 to TRBJ1-2; D gene ambiguous. Germline values: CDR1 DFQATT, CDR2 SNEGSKA (reference sequence). This CDR3 spans 13 amino acids. The germline V and J ends were trimmed by 6 bases and 4 bases, with 15 bases remaining between them.